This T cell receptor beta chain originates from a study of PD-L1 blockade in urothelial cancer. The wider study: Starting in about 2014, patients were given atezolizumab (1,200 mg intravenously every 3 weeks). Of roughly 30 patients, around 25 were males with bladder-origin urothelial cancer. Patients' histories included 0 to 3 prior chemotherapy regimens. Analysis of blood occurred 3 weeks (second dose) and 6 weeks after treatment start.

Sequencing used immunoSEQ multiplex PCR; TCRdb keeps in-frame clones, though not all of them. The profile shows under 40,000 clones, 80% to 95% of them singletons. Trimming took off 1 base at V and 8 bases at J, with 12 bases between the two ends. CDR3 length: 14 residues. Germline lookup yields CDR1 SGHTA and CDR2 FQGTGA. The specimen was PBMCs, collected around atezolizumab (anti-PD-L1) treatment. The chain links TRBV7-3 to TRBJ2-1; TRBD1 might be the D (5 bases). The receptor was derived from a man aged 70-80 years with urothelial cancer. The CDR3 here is CASSLNRGRDEQFF. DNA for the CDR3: TGTGCCAGCAGCTTAAATAGGGGAAGGGATGAGCAGTTCTTC. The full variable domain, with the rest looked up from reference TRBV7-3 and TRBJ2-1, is GAGVSQTPSNKVTEKGKYVELRCDPISGHTALYWYRQSLGQGPEFLIYFQGTGAADDSGLPNDRFFAVRPEGSVSTLKIQRTERGDSAVYLCASSLNRGRDEQFFGPGTRLTVL.